This note documents a single T cell receptor (beta chain) sequence. Sequenced by immunoSEQ multiplex PCR; TCRdb stores in-frame clones only, minus some. Seen here are about 130,000 clones, roughly 90% observed once, and the top ten hold 7% to 10%. The data belong to a study of identifying expanded T cells in peripheral blood. Material: blood. The sequence was obtained from a person between 18 and 75 years old in good health.

The CDR3 here is CASSKVRGQGQPQHF. The DNA for the CDR3 is TGTGCCAGCAGTAAGGTCAGGGGGCAAGGGCAGCCCCAGCATTTT. The chain links TRBV2 to TRBJ1-5; 8 bases are shared with TRBD1. This CDR3 is built from 15 residues. With 5 bases clipped from V and 7 bases from J, the junction kept 10 bases outside the gene matches. The germline V gene encodes CDR1 SNHLY and CDR2 FYNNEI.